This TCR beta chain was sequenced for a study of CD8+ T cells in alopecia areata. Study background: Scoring of treated patients' severity used the percentage of affected scalp area.

Treatment reported: oral pan-JAK inhibitor, 5-10 mg twice daily. Isolated RNA was reverse transcribed into cDNA used as the sequencing template. Data came from immunoSEQ multiplex PCR; TCRdb stores just in-frame clones and leaves some out. Of 150,000 to 200,000 clones in the sample, around 60% were seen once. Whole-study results and caveats: Lesional scalp exceeded normal scalp in clonality, especially in alopecia totalis/universalis.

Remarks on this clone: Its antigen is not known.

This specimen consisted of CD4+ T cells sorted from blood, obtained around week 49, from a patient treated with tofacitinib. This clonotype originated in a human donor with alopecia areata.

CDR3 coding DNA: TGTGCCAGCAGTGCTTCAGGGATGAGCAATCAGCCCCAGCATTTT. It encodes CASSASGMSNQPQHF. The chain couples TRBV6-1 to TRBJ1-5; perhaps TRBD1 as D (5 bases). CDR1 MNHNS and CDR2 SASEGT come from the germline V gene. This CDR3 spans 15 amino acids. With 4 bases removed from V and 1 base from J, the gap between germline ends came to 11 bases.